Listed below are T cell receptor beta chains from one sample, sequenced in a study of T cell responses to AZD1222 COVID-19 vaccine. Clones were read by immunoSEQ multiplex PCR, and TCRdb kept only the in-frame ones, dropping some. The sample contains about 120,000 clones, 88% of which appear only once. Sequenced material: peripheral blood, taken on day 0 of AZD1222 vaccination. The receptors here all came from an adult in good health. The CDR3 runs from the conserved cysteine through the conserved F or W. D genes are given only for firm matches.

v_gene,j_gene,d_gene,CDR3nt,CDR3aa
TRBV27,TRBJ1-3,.,TGTGCCAGCACCTCAATGAGCTCTGGAAACACCATATATTTT,CASTSMSSGNTIYF
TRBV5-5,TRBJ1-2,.,TGTGCCAGCAGCTTGGGTATCGGGATGGGTGGCTACACCTTC,CASSLGIGMGGYTF
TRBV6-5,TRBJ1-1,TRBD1,TGTGCCAGCAGTTACTCATTGACAGGGACCACTGAAGCTTTCTTT,CASSYSLTGTTEAFF
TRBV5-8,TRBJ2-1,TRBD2,TGTGCCAGCAGCTCGACCACGTCTAGCGGGAGTTGGGATGAGCAGTTCTTC,CASSSTTSSGSWDEQFF
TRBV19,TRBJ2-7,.,TGTGCCAGTAACCAGAGAGGCGGCTACGAGCAGTACTTC,CASNQRGGYEQYF
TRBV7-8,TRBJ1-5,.,TGTGCCAGCAGCTTGGGGGGCGATCAGCCCCAGCATTTT,CASSLGGDQPQHF
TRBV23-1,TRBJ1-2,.,TGCGCCAGCAGTCAGCCAGGGTGGAGCTATGGCTACACCTTC,CASSQPGWSYGYTF
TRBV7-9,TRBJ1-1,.,TGTGCCAGCAGCTTAGCGCAAGGGCTCGGAGCTTTCTTT,CASSLAQGLGAFF
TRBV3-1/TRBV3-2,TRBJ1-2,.,TGTGCCAGCAGCCAAGACGCGGGGCGCGGCTATGGCTACACCTTC,CASSQDAGRGYGYTF